Shown below are 3 T cell receptor beta chains from a single sample sequenced in a study of T cells in Graves' hyperthyroidism and ophthalmopathy (dated by TCRdb to the late 2010s). Preparation of the library involved multiplex PCR. TCRdb shows the sequencer as Illumina HiSeq 2000. The TCR beta CDR3 regions were amplified from the RNA transcripts. A first-round RT-PCR of the TCR CDR3 used the HTBI primer set with the Qiagen OneStep RT-PCR kit. TCRdb ran its own pipeline on the public reads, namely fastp trimming at Q25 and MiXCR clone calling, and kept in-frame beta chains. When rows share a CDR3 protein, they turn into one entry using the most common DNA and genes. Counted in this sample were a few hundred thousand distinct CDR3 sequences; approximately 17% of them appeared once. In total, the top ten clones hold roughly two fifths of the sample. Sequences were obtained from blood. Every receptor here comes from a man aged 18 to 29 with Graves' ophthalmopathy.

The V and J genes are TRBV24-1 and TRBJ2-1; perhaps TRBD1 as D (6 bases). This CDR3 is 14 amino acids long. Trimming took off 3 bases at V and 7 bases at J, with 12 bases between the two ends. The germline CDR1 and CDR2 sequences are KGHDR and SFDVKD. CDR3 sequence reads: CATSDGGNRNEQFF. DNA of the CDR3: TGTGCCACCAGTGATGGGGGCAACAGGAATGAGCAGTTCTTC.

In its sample, this clonotype was seen many times. The rearrangement links TRBV7-8 to TRBJ1-6; 9 nucleotides agree with TRBD1. V was clipped by 5 bases and J by 10 bases; unmatched bases: 12. The CDR3 covers 16 residues. Germline V lookup: CDR1 SGHVS, CDR2 FQNEAQ. The chain's CDR3 is CASSPRDRAGVSPLHF. The CDR3 nucleotides are TGTGCCAGCAGCCCCCGGGACAGGGCAGGTGTGTCACCCCTCCACTTT.

This clonotype was recorded at least ten times. The V and J genes are TRBV7-2 and TRBJ2-7; 9 nucleotides align to TRBD2. The trim removed 7 bases at V and 3 bases at J, leaving 13 bases unmatched. CDR1 is SGHTA, CDR2 FQGNSA, per germline. This CDR3 region has 16 residues. The CDR3: CASTLKGASGVYEQYF. The CDR3 nucleotides read TGTGCCAGCACCCTGAAGGGGGCTAGCGGGGTCTACGAGCAGTACTTC.